These 10 T cell receptor beta chains share one sample of origin, sequenced in a study of cytomegalovirus exposure and HLA in healthy donors. The PCR contained 60 Vbeta and 13 Jbeta primers. Generated by immunoSEQ multiplex PCR, the TCRdb table keeps only in-frame clones and is missing some. Altogether 110,000 to 150,000 clones are present, around 79% being singletons, with the ten largest covering around 3%. The sample taken for sequencing was PBMCs. The receptors shown here come from a female donor in good health and CMV-seronegative.

Regarding this clone: The junction does not match germline at one end; this may be a read error. The chain links TRBV7-7 to TRBJ1-4; D gene ambiguous. The CDR3 is 17 amino acids. CDR1 is SSHAT, CDR2 FNYEAQ, per germline (reference sequence). Here the CDR3 reads CASSLALDLIANEKLFF. DNA of the CDR3: TGTGCTAGCAGCTTAGCTCTCGACTTGATAGCTAATGAAAAACTGTTTTTT.

The chain combines TRBV4-1 with TRBJ2-5; D perhaps matches TRBD1 (6 bases). V dropped 2 bases and J dropped 11 bases, with 15 bases sitting between them. The CDR3 is 13 amino acids. The germline V gene encodes CDR1 MGHRA and CDR2 YSYEKL. CDR3 in DNA: TGCGCCAGCAGCCAACACCTCCGCGACAGGCAGTACTTC. Its translation: CASSQHLRDRQYF.

The J gene is TRBJ1-2, the V gene TRBV6-1, with D unresolved. CDR3 length: 15 residues. CDR1 and CDR2 from the germline V gene are MNHNS and SASEGT. V lost 2 bases to trimming and J lost 8 bases, with 18 bases between them. The chain's CDR3 is CASSETRVRRSGYTF. The CDR3 nucleotides are TGTGCCAGCAGTGAAACCCGAGTCCGGAGATCAGGCTACACCTTC.

This clone has at least ten counts. V is TRBV11-2 and J is TRBJ1-1, with TRBD1 as a possible D gene (6 bases). The CDR3 spans 12 residues. The V gene lost 3 bases and the J gene lost 8 bases, with 10 bases spanning the gap. Germline CDR1 reads SGHAT; CDR2 reads FQNNGV. CDR3 protein: CASSLYRAEAFF. CDR3 sequence (DNA): TGTGCCAGCAGCTTGTACAGGGCCGAAGCTTTCTTT. The full variable domain, rest sourced from reference TRBV11-2 and TRBJ1-1, is EAGVAQSPRYKIIEKRQSVAFWCNPISGHATLYWYQQILGQGPKLLIQFQNNGVVDDSQLPKDRFSAERLKGVDSTLKIQPAKLEDSAVYLCASSLYRAEAFFGQGTRLTVV.

The V call is TRBV28, the J call TRBJ2-2; 8 nucleotides align to TRBD1. CDR1 and CDR2 (germline): MDHEN, SYDVKM. This CDR3 contains 15 residues. V was clipped by 5 bases and J by 1 base; unmatched bases: 3. CDR3 nucleotide sequence: TGTGCCAGCAGTCATGGGACAGGGAACACCGGGGAGCTGTTTTTT. As protein: CASSHGTGNTGELFF.

The table lists this clone with a count of one. The J gene is TRBJ2-2, the V gene TRBV9; TRBD2 agrees at 10 bases. Trimming removed 3 bases from V and 6 bases from J; junction bases left unmatched: 8. From germline, CDR1 is SGDLS and CDR2 YYNGEE. This CDR3 spans 16 amino acids. Here the CDR3 reads CASSELAGGGAGELFF. DNA for the CDR3: TGTGCCAGCAGCGAGTTAGCGGGGGGTGGAGCCGGGGAGCTGTTTTTT.

The V call is TRBV5-4, the J call TRBJ2-7; TRBD2 agrees at 11 bases. V was pared by 3 bases and J by 2 bases, with 4 bases of the junction left unmatched. CDR1 and CDR2 from the germline V gene are SGHNT and YYREEE (reference sequence). There are 15 residues in the CDR3. CDR3 bases: TGTGCCAGCAGCTCGCTAGCGGGAGGACCCTACGAGCAGTACTTC. Its translation is CASSSLAGGPYEQYF.

V usage is TRBV19 and J usage is TRBJ2-7; D may be TRBD1 (5 bases). Germline V lookup: CDR1 LNHDA, CDR2 SQIVND (reference sequence). This CDR3 is 16 amino acids long. Trimming removed 5 bases at V and 0 bases at J, with 17 bases between. The CDR3 protein is CASSPPRETGSYEQYF. The CDR3 DNA reads as TGTGCCAGTAGTCCCCCCAGGGAAACAGGCTCCTACGAGCAGTACTTC.

CDR3 sequence reads: CASSPQGYEQFF. CDR3 DNA sequence: TGTGCCAGCAGCCCCCAGGGCTATGAGCAGTTCTTC. The J gene is TRBJ2-1, the V gene TRBV7-9; TRBD1 is a possible D gene (5 bases). Trimming left V 5 bases short and J 8 bases short, with 10 bases between. This CDR3 is built from 12 residues. Germline CDR1 SEHNR, CDR2 FQNEAQ (reference sequence).

V and J are TRBV10-3 and TRBJ2-3; 9 bases are a match to TRBD2. The germline gives CDR1 ENHRY, CDR2 SYGVKD. V lost 4 bases, J lost 3 bases, and 11 bases stayed unmatched. CDR3 length equals 17 residues. CDR3 coding DNA: TGTGCCATCAGTGTAGGTAGCGGGAGATCTGGAACAGATACGCAGTATTTT. Protein sequence: CAISVGSGRSGTDTQYF.